The rows below give T cell receptor beta chains drawn from one sample of a study of CD8+CD57+ T cells in acquired aplastic anemia. TCRdb reprocessed the reads via MiXCR and lists one record per CDR3 protein. The top ten clones hold less than 1% of a sample with 450,000 to 550,000 distinct CDR3 sequences, about a third of them seen once. Sequencing was done on a sample of sorted CD4+, CD8+, or CD8+CD57+ T cells (not recorded which) from PBMCs. The receptors derive from a human donor with aplastic anemia. Both conserved end residues are part of each CDR3. The D gene is left open where the match is weak. Some rows have no size entry. The others give once, few or many, or a class for an expanded clone.

TRBV7-9	NA	many	TRBJ1-2	CASSLARASEGYTF	TGTGCCAGCAGCTTAGCAAGGGCGTCGGAAGGCTACACCTTC
TRBV2	TRBD1	few	TRBJ1-4	CASRSGTGGEKLFF	TGTGCCAGCAGATCCGGGACAGGGGGGGAAAAACTGTTTTTT
TRBV11-1	NA	NA	TRBJ2-3	CASSLGWDRKDTQYF	TGTGCCAGCAGCTTAGGCTGGGATCGAAAAGATACGCAGTATTTT
TRBV9	NA	many	TRBJ1-2	CASSAGDLSSGYTF	TGTGCCAGCAGCGCTGGGGACCTATCTAGCGGCTACACCTTC
TRBV19	NA	NA	TRBJ1-5	CAWSVPDLSNQPQHF	TGTGCCTGGAGTGTTCCGGACCTTAGCAATCAGCCCCAGCATTTT
TRBV12-3/TRBV12-4	NA	many	TRBJ1-2	CAISTVPESYTF	TGTGCCATCTCGACGGTGCCGGAAAGCTACACCTTC
TRBV25-1	TRBD2	NA	TRBJ2-2	CASSARTSGTNTGELFF	TGTGCCAGTAGTGCGAGGACTAGCGGGACAAACACCGGGGAGCTGTTTTTT
TRBV12-3/TRBV12-4	NA	NA	TRBJ1-3	CASSLAAGGFGNTIYF	TGTGCCAGCAGTTTAGCCGCAGGAGGTTTCGGAAACACCATATATTTT
TRBV2	NA	NA	TRBJ1-1	CASRESWNTEAFF	TGTGCCAGCAGGGAGTCCTGGAACACTGAAGCTTTCTTT
TRBV29-1	NA	many	TRBJ2-5	CSVDGAGIQETQYF	TGCAGCGTTGATGGGGCAGGGATCCAAGAGACCCAGTACTTC
TRBV29-1	TRBD2	many	TRBJ2-6	CSVGGGSSGANVLTF	TGCAGCGTCGGGGGGGGTAGCTCTGGGGCCAACGTCCTGACTTTC
TRBV3-1	NA	NA	TRBJ2-3	CASSRDPTTTDTQYF	TGTGCCAGCAGTCGGGACCCAACCACAACAGATACGCAGTATTTT
TRBV15	NA	NA	TRBJ2-1	CATSRERDSEILQFF	TGTGCCACCAGCAGAGAAAGGGACTCCGAAATTTTGCAGTTCTTC
TRBV7-3	TRBD1	many	TRBJ2-5	CASSLKQGETQYF	TGTGCCAGCAGCTTAAAACAGGGGGAGACCCAGTACTTC
TRBV19	TRBD1	NA	TRBJ1-6	CASSPRLGQGGSPLHF	TGTGCCAGTAGTCCCAGGCTAGGACAGGGGGGATCACCCCTCCACTTT
TRBV5-1	NA	NA	TRBJ2-7	CASSLQGPGEQYF	TGCGCCAGCAGCTTGCAGGGGCCTGGCGAGCAGTACTTC
TRBV19	NA	many	TRBJ1-6	CASSIGPQRGDSPLHF	TGTGCCAGTAGTATAGGGCCGCAGCGGGGAGATTCACCCCTCCACTTT
TRBV9	NA	many	TRBJ1-6	CASSVEGGTHQSPLHF	TGTGCCAGCAGCGTAGAGGGAGGCACACATCAATCACCCCTCCACTTT
TRBV9	NA	few	TRBJ1-1	CASSVDGSNTEAFF	TGTGCCAGCAGCGTTGACGGATCAAACACTGAAGCTTTCTTT
TRBV20-1	TRBD1	NA	TRBJ2-1	CSARWDRSSYNEQFF	TGCAGTGCTAGATGGGACAGGAGCTCCTACAATGAGCAGTTCTTC
TRBV6-1	TRBD1	many	TRBJ2-7	CASSRTGGGQYF	TGTGCCAGCAGCCGGACAGGGGGAGGGCAGTACTTC
TRBV9	TRBD2	many	TRBJ2-7	CASSVGGGDYEQYF	TGTGCCAGCAGCGTGGGCGGGGGGGACTACGAGCAGTACTTC
TRBV3-1	NA	NA	TRBJ1-1	CASTAGDWAEAFF	TGTGCCAGCACCGCGGGGGATTGGGCTGAAGCTTTCTTT
TRBV20-1	TRBD2	many	TRBJ2-3	CSAITSGTTDTQYF	TGCAGTGCTATTACTAGCGGGACTACAGATACGCAGTATTTT
TRBV30	TRBD2	few	TRBJ2-5	CAWSSRLAPETQYF	TGTGCCTGGAGTTCTCGACTAGCCCCAGAGACCCAGTACTTC
TRBV4-2	NA	NA	TRBJ1-2	CASSQEQGTNYGYTF	TGTGCCAGCAGCCAAGAGCAGGGGACTAACTATGGCTACACCTTC
TRBV2	NA	NA	TRBJ2-3	CASSEFNRAHEDTQYF	TGTGCCAGCAGTGAATTTAACCGTGCCCACGAAGATACGCAGTATTTT
TRBV6-5	NA	NA	TRBJ1-2	CASSYSIGGIQNYGYTF	TGTGCCAGCAGTTACTCGATTGGGGGGATACAGAACTATGGCTACACCTTC
TRBV7-9	NA	NA	TRBJ1-2	CASSSNPDGYGYTF	TGTGCCAGCAGCTCCAACCCGGACGGCTATGGCTACACCTTC
TRBV10-1	NA	many	TRBJ2-1	CAGDLGPHNEQFF	TGCGCCGGTGACCTAGGCCCCCACAATGAGCAGTTCTTC
TRBV4-3	NA	many	TRBJ1-2	CASSPAVVGYGYTF	TGCGCCAGCAGCCCGGCGGTCGTTGGCTATGGCTACACCTTC
TRBV19	NA	many	TRBJ1-3	CASSPTAAGNTIYF	TGTGCCAGTAGTCCAACGGCGGCTGGAAACACCATATATTTT
TRBV20-1	TRBD1	few	TRBJ2-2	CSAAGTGGFTGELFF	TGCAGTGCTGCCGGGACAGGGGGCTTTACCGGGGAGCTGTTTTTT
TRBV2	NA	many	TRBJ1-5	CASSGEGNQPQHF	TGTGCCAGCAGTGGAGAAGGAAATCAGCCCCAGCATTTT
TRBV5-4	NA	many	TRBJ2-5	CASSLATVSQTQYF	TGTGCCAGCAGCTTGGCCACGGTTTCGCAGACCCAGTACTTC
TRBV3-1	NA	NA	TRBJ2-3	CASSPSGSSTDTQYF	TGTGCCAGCAGCCCGTCGGGGAGTAGCACAGATACGCAGTATTTT
TRBV12-3/TRBV12-4	NA	few	TRBJ1-6	CASSRPGGTINSPLHF	TGTGCCAGCAGCCGCCCAGGAGGGACCATTAATTCACCCCTCCACTTT
TRBV10-3	NA	many	TRBJ1-2	CAISASISDYGYTF	TGTGCCATCAGTGCCTCGATATCGGACTATGGCTACACCTTC
TRBV5-1	NA	few	TRBJ1-3	CASSLLGQRNSGNTIYF	TGCGCCAGCAGCTTGCTCGGACAGCGGAACTCTGGAAACACCATATATTTT
TRBV20-1	NA	few	TRBJ2-7	CSASGAGSVYEQYF	TGCAGTGCTAGCGGGGCGGGTAGCGTATACGAGCAGTACTTC
TRBV25-1	NA	many	TRBJ1-3	CASSVSTYSGNTIYF	TGTGCCAGCAGTGTGTCCACATACTCTGGAAACACCATATATTTT
TRBV20-1	TRBD2	few	TRBJ2-2	CSARGTSGRATNTGELFF	TGCAGTGCTAGGGGGACTAGCGGGAGGGCGACGAACACCGGGGAGCTGTTTTTT
TRBV20-1	NA	NA	TRBJ2-1	CSALVIPGSSYNEQFF	TGCAGTGCTTTAGTCATACCAGGGAGCTCCTACAATGAGCAGTTCTTC
TRBV20-1	TRBD1	many	TRBJ1-2	CSARDGQGADYGYTF	TGCAGTGCTAGAGACGGACAGGGGGCGGATTACGGCTACACCTTC
TRBV29-1	TRBD2	NA	TRBJ2-2	CSVREAAGELFF	TGCAGCGTGCGGGAGGCGGCCGGGGAGCTGTTTTTT
TRBV20-1	TRBD1	many	TRBJ1-2	CSARGQGVTLYGYTF	TGCAGTGCTAGGGGACAGGGGGTAACCCTCTATGGCTACACCTTC
TRBV3-1	NA	NA	TRBJ2-7	CASSQSSEQYF	TGTGCCAGCAGCCAAAGTTCCGAGCAGTACTTC
TRBV6-1	NA	few	TRBJ1-5	CASSRIYNQPQHF	TGTGCCAGCAGCCGGATTTACAATCAGCCCCAGCATTTT
TRBV7-2	TRBD1	many	TRBJ1-1	CASSVRQGENTEAFF	TGTGCCAGCAGCGTAAGACAGGGGGAGAACACTGAAGCTTTCTTT
TRBV20-1	TRBD2	many	TRBJ2-3	CSATLAGSTDTQYF	TGCAGTGCGACACTAGCGGGTAGCACAGATACGCAGTATTTT